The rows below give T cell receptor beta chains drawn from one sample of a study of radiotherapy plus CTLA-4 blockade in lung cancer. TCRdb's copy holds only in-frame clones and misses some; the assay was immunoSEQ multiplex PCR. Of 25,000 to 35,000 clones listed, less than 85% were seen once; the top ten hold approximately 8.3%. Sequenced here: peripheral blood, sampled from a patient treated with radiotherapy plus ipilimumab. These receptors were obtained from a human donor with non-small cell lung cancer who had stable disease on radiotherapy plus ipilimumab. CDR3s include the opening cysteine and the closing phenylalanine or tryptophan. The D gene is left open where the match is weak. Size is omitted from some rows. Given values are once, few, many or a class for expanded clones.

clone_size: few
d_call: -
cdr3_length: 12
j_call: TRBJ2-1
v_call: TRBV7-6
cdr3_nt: TGTGCCAGCAGCTTCTCAGGAAATGAGCAGTTCTTC
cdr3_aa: CASSFSGNEQFF

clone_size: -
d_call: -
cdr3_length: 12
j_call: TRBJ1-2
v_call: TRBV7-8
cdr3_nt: TGTGCCAGCAGTATGGGAAGGGACGGCTACACCTTC
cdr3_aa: CASSMGRDGYTF

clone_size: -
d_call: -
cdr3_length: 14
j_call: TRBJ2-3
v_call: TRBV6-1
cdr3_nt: TGTGCCAGCCGTCGGAGTCCCCCCCTCGATACGCAGTATTTT
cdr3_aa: CASRRSPPLDTQYF

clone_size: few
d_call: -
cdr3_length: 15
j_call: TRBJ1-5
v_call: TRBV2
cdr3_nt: TGTGCCAGCACTCGAGGGGGGGCGCGTTATCAGCCCCAGCATTTT
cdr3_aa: CASTRGGARYQPQHF

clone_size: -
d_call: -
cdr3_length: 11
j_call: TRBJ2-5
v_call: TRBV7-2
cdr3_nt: TGTGCCGGCAGCTTAGATGAGACCCAGTACTTC
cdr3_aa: CAGSLDETQYF

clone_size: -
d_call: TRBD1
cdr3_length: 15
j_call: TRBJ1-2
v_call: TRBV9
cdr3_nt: TGTGCCAGCAGCGTAGTAGGGACAGGAAACTATGGCTACACCTTC
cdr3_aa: CASSVVGTGNYGYTF

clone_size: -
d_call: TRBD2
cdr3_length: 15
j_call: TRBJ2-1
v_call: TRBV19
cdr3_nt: TGTGCCAGTAGTAGGACTAGCGGGGGGGCAAATGAGCAGTTCTTC
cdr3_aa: CASSRTSGGANEQFF

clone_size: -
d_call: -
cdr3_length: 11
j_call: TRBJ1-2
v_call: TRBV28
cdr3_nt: TGTGCCAGCAGTTTATCCTATGGCTACACCTTC
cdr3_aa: CASSLSYGYTF

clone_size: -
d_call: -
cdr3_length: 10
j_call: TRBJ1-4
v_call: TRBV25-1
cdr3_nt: TGTGCCAGCAGTGACGAAAAACTGTTTTTT
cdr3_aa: CASSDEKLFF

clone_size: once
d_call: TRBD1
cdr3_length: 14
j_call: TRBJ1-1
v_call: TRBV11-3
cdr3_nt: TGTGCCAGCAGCCTCGGACAGGGGAACACTGAAGCTTTCTTT
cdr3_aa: CASSLGQGNTEAFF

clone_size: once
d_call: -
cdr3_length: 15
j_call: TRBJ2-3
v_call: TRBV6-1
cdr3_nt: TGTGCCAGCCTCCCGGGGGCAGACCTCACAGATACGCAGTATTTT
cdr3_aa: CASLPGADLTDTQYF

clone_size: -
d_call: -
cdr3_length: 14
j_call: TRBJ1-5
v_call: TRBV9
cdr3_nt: TGTGCCAGCAGCCCCAACCCGGAGAATCAGCCCCAGCATTTT
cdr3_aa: CASSPNPENQPQHF

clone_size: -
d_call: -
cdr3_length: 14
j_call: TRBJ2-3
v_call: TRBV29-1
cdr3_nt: TGCAGCGTAGGACCGACAGTATCTACAGATACGCAGTATTTT
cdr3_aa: CSVGPTVSTDTQYF

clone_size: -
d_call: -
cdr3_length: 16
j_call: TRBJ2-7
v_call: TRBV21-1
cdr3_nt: TGTGCCAGCAGCAAGGGTGGGGGGACAGGGGCCTACGAGCAGTACTTC
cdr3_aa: CASSKGGGTGAYEQYF

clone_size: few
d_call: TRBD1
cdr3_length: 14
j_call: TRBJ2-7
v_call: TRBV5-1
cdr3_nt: TGCGCCAGCAGCTCCGGGACAGCACCCTACGAGCAGTACTTC
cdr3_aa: CASSSGTAPYEQYF

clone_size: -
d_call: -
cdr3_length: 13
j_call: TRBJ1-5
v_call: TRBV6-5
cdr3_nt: TGTGCCAGCAGGCGGTCCCGCAATCAGCCCCAGCATTTT
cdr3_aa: CASRRSRNQPQHF

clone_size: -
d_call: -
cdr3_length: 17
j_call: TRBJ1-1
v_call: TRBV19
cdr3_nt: TGTGCCAGTAGTATTCTTGGGGCTGGTGGTCAGAACACTGAAGCTTTCTTT
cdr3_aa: CASSILGAGGQNTEAFF

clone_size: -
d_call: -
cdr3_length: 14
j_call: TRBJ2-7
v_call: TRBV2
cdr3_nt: TGTGCCAGCAGGGGGGACTTGGGGGATTACGAGCAGTACTTC
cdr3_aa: CASRGDLGDYEQYF

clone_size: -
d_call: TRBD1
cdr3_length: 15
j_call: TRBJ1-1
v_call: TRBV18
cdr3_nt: TGTGCCAGCTCACCGCGACAGGGGGTCGGCACTGAAGCTTTCTTT
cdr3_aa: CASSPRQGVGTEAFF

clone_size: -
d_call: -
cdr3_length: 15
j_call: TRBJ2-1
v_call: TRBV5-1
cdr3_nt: TGCGCCAGCCGAATTCAGGGAGGAGGCTACAATGAGCAGTTCTTC
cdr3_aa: CASRIQGGGYNEQFF

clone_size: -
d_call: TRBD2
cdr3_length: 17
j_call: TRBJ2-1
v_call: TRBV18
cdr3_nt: TGTGCCAGCTCACCATTTGAAGCGGGGAGCTCCTACAATGAGCAGTTCTTC
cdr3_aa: CASSPFEAGSSYNEQFF

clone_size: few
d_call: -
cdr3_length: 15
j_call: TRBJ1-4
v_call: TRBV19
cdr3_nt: TGTGCCAGTAGTAATTTCGGGACCCTGGGTGAAAAACTGTTTTTT
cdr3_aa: CASSNFGTLGEKLFF

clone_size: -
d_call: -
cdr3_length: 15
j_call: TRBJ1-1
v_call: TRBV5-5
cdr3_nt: TGTGCCAGCAGCCTCCACCAGGGTCTGCTCACTGAAGCTTTCTTT
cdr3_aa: CASSLHQGLLTEAFF

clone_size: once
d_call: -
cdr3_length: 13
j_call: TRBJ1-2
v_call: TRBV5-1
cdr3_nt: TGCGCCAGCAGTCCCGACACAAACTATGGCTACACCTTC
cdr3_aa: CASSPDTNYGYTF

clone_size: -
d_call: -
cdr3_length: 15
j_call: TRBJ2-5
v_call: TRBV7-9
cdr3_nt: TGTGCCAGCAGCTTAGCGTTGGGCAACGGCGAGACCCAGTACTTC
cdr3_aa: CASSLALGNGETQYF

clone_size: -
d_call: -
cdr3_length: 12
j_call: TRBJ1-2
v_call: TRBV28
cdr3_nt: TGTGCCAGTCAGGAGGCTAACTATGGCTACACCTTC
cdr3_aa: CASQEANYGYTF

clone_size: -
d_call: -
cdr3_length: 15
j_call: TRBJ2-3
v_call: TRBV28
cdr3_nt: TGTGCCAGCAGTTTGACCGGGACTGGCACAGATACGCAGTATTTT
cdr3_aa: CASSLTGTGTDTQYF

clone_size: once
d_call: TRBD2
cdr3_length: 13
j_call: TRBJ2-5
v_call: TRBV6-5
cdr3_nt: TGTGCCAGCAGTAGCGGGGGGAAAGAGACCCAGTACTTC
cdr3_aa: CASSSGGKETQYF

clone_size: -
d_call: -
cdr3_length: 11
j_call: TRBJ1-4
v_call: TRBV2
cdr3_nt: TGTGCCAGCAGTGAATCGGCTTATCTGTTTTTT
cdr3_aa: CASSESAYLFF

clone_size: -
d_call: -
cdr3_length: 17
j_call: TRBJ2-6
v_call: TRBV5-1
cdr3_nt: TGCGCCAGCAGCCCTACCCTGGAGGGGTCTGGGGCCAACGTCCTGACTTTC
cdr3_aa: CASSPTLEGSGANVLTF

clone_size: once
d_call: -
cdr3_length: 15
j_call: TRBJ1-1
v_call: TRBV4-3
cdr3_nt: TGCGCCAGCAGCCAAGATCTCCAGGGAAGGACTGAAGCTTTCTTT
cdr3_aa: CASSQDLQGRTEAFF

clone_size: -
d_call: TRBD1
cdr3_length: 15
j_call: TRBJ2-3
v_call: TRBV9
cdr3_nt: TGTGCCAGCAGCGCGGGGACAGGGAGAACAGATACGCAGTATTTT
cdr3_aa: CASSAGTGRTDTQYF

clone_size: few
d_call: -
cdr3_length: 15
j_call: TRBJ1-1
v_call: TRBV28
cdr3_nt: TGTGCCACCTCTGATGGAAGAAGACTTTACACTGAAGCTTTCTTT
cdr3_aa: CATSDGRRLYTEAFF

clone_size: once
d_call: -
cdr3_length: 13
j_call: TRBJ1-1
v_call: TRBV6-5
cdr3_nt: TGTGCCAGCACCTTAGGGGCTTGGACTGAAGCTTTCTTT
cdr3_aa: CASTLGAWTEAFF

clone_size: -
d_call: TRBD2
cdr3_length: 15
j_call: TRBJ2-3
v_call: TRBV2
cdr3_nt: TGTGCCAGCAGTGATCCTAGCGGGAGCACAGATACGCAGTATTTT
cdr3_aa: CASSDPSGSTDTQYF

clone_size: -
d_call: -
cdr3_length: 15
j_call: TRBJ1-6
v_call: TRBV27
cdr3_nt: TGTGCCAGCAGTTCCTCGGCAGGGAATAATTCACCCCTCCACTTT
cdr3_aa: CASSSSAGNNSPLHF

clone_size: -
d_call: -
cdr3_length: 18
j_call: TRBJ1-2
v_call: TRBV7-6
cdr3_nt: TGTGCCAGCAGCCATCACCCCTCCCAGGGGAATGTAGACTATGGCTACACCTTC
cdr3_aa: CASSHHPSQGNVDYGYTF

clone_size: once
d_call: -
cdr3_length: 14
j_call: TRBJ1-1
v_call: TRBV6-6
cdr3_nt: TGTGCCAGCCTCCCCCTGGGGGGGGACACTGAAGCTTTCTTT
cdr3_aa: CASLPLGGDTEAFF

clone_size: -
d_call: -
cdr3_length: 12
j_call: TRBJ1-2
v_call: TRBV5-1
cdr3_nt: TGCGCCAGCAGCCCCCGCGGGCAAGGCTACACCTTC
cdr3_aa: CASSPRGQGYTF

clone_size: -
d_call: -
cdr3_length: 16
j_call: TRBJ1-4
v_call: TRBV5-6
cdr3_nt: TGTGCCAGCAGCACAGAACAGGGTTCAACTAATGAAAAACTGTTTTTT
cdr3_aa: CASSTEQGSTNEKLFF